These T cell receptor beta chains were read from a single sample in a study of Graves' ophthalmopathy and Graves' hyperthyroidism. TCRdb called the multiplex PCR reads again in MiXCR, with one record for every CDR3 protein. The sample lists approximately 1.2 million distinct CDR3 sequences, roughly two fifths seen once, with around 10% in the top ten. The sample consisted of peripheral blood or thyroid tissue (not recorded which). The origin of the receptors is an adult man with Graves' hyperthyroidism. Each CDR3 is given with its conserved first and last residue. The order of the fields is clone size, V gene, D gene, J gene, CDR3 protein, CDR3 DNA. D genes are given only for firm matches. Clone size appears in some rows only: once, few, many, or a class for an expanded clone.

clone size: .
V gene: TRBV5-8
D gene: .
J gene: TRBJ1-1
CDR3 protein: CASSLVRGFGEAFF
CDR3 DNA: TGTGCCAGCAGCTTGGTCAGGGGCTTTGGTGAAGCTTTCTTT

clone size: few
V gene: TRBV2
D gene: .
J gene: TRBJ1-4
CDR3 protein: CASSVRGAGEKLFF
CDR3 DNA: TGTGCCAGCAGCGTACGGGGGGCTGGAGAAAAACTGTTTTTT

clone size: .
V gene: TRBV7-9
D gene: TRBD1
J gene: TRBJ1-2
CDR3 protein: CASSEGTGEGTGYTF
CDR3 DNA: TGTGCCAGCAGCGAGGGGACAGGGGAGGGTACTGGCTACACCTTC

clone size: .
V gene: TRBV7-8
D gene: .
J gene: TRBJ2-5
CDR3 protein: CASTGNPPGLETQYF
CDR3 DNA: TGTGCCAGCACGGGCAATCCCCCAGGCTTGGAGACCCAGTACTTC

clone size: .
V gene: TRBV10-3
D gene: TRBD2
J gene: TRBJ2-1
CDR3 protein: CAIRLAGNNEQFF
CDR3 DNA: TGTGCCATCAGGCTAGCGGGAAATAATGAGCAGTTCTTC

clone size: .
V gene: TRBV10-3
D gene: .
J gene: TRBJ1-3
CDR3 protein: CAIRRQASGNTIYF
CDR3 DNA: TGTGCCATCAGGCGACAAGCCTCTGGAAACACCATATATTTT

clone size: many
V gene: TRBV19
D gene: .
J gene: TRBJ1-3
CDR3 protein: CASSTASGNTIYF
CDR3 DNA: TGTGCCAGTAGTACGGCCTCTGGAAACACCATATATTTT

clone size: .
V gene: TRBV29-1
D gene: .
J gene: TRBJ2-3
CDR3 protein: CSVVLAGKSTDTQYF
CDR3 DNA: TGCAGCGTTGTCCTCGCAGGAAAAAGCACAGATACGCAGTATTTT

clone size: few
V gene: TRBV28
D gene: .
J gene: TRBJ2-7
CDR3 protein: CASSPASAEGYEQYF
CDR3 DNA: TGTGCCAGCAGTCCCGCCTCAGCGGAAGGGTACGAGCAGTACTTC

clone size: .
V gene: TRBV7-9
D gene: TRBD2
J gene: TRBJ2-3
CDR3 protein: CASSLESSGPTQYF
CDR3 DNA: TGTGCCAGCAGCTTGGAAAGTAGCGGGCCCACGCAGTATTTT

clone size: few
V gene: TRBV6-4
D gene: .
J gene: TRBJ1-1
CDR3 protein: CASVTPGPNTEAFF
CDR3 DNA: TGTGCCAGCGTGACTCCGGGACCGAACACTGAAGCTTTCTTT

clone size: .
V gene: TRBV6-2/TRBV6-3
D gene: .
J gene: TRBJ1-5
CDR3 protein: CASRTEGGNNQPQHF
CDR3 DNA: TGTGCCAGCAGGACGGAGGGAGGGAACAATCAGCCCCAGCATTTT

clone size: many
V gene: TRBV19
D gene: TRBD1
J gene: TRBJ1-2
CDR3 protein: CASTRGQGFGYTF
CDR3 DNA: TGTGCCAGTACGAGAGGACAGGGCTTTGGCTACACCTTC

clone size: many
V gene: TRBV29-1
D gene: .
J gene: TRBJ2-7
CDR3 protein: CSARDTNYGQYF
CDR3 DNA: TGCAGCGCCAGGGACACCAACTACGGGCAGTACTTC

clone size: once
V gene: TRBV2
D gene: .
J gene: TRBJ1-1
CDR3 protein: CASIYAGGNTEAFF
CDR3 DNA: TGTGCCAGCATTTACGCGGGGGGGAACACTGAAGCTTTCTTT

clone size: .
V gene: TRBV11-2
D gene: TRBD1
J gene: TRBJ1-5
CDR3 protein: CASSDRRPLADQGWDRYQPQHF
CDR3 DNA: TGTGCCAGCAGTGACCGCCGACCTCTGGCAGACCAAGGGTGGGACAGGTATCAGCCCCAGCATTTT

clone size: .
V gene: TRBV15
D gene: .
J gene: TRBJ1-1
CDR3 protein: CATSSKSSGSTEASF
CDR3 DNA: TGTGCCACCAGCAGCAAGAGTTCAGGGAGCACTGAAGCTTCCTTT

clone size: .
V gene: TRBV28
D gene: .
J gene: TRBJ1-1
CDR3 protein: CASSSQSPLAEAFF
CDR3 DNA: TGTGCCAGCAGTTCACAGTCCCCCCTAGCTGAAGCTTTCTTT

clone size: many
V gene: TRBV15
D gene: .
J gene: TRBJ1-4
CDR3 protein: CATSRDLGSTNEKLFF
CDR3 DNA: TGTGCCACCAGCAGAGATCTGGGGTCAACTAATGAAAAACTGTTTTTT

clone size: .
V gene: TRBV5-1
D gene: .
J gene: TRBJ1-2
CDR3 protein: CASRGGQGYTF
CDR3 DNA: TGCGCCAGCCGGGGAGGACAGGGCTACACCTTC

clone size: .
V gene: TRBV3-1
D gene: TRBD2
J gene: TRBJ2-7
CDR3 protein: CASSRVPTSGRGEQYF
CDR3 DNA: TGTGCCAGCAGCCGGGTCCCGACTAGCGGCCGCGGAGAGCAGTACTTC

clone size: .
V gene: TRBV29-1
D gene: .
J gene: TRBJ2-7
CDR3 protein: CSVAGQDYYEQYF
CDR3 DNA: TGCAGCGTTGCGGGACAAGACTACTACGAGCAGTACTTC

clone size: .
V gene: TRBV29-1
D gene: TRBD2
J gene: TRBJ2-7
CDR3 protein: CSVLASTGLGGEQYF
CDR3 DNA: TGCAGCGTTCTCGCGTCCACGGGACTAGGGGGCGAGCAGTACTTC

clone size: .
V gene: TRBV25-1
D gene: TRBD1
J gene: TRBJ2-1
CDR3 protein: CASSEVPGQGQFF
CDR3 DNA: TGTGCCAGCAGTGAGGTCCCGGGACAGGGCCAGTTCTTC

clone size: .
V gene: TRBV5-1
D gene: TRBD1
J gene: TRBJ2-2
CDR3 protein: CASSLPTGSTGELFF
CDR3 DNA: TGCGCCAGCAGCTTACCGACAGGGAGCACCGGGGAGCTGTTTTTT

clone size: .
V gene: TRBV29-1
D gene: TRBD1
J gene: TRBJ1-2
CDR3 protein: CSVGKGQTPGTNYGYTF
CDR3 DNA: TGCAGCGTCGGTAAGGGACAGACCCCAGGAACTAACTATGGCTACACCTTC

clone size: few
V gene: TRBV4-1
D gene: .
J gene: TRBJ2-5
CDR3 protein: CASSHPGETQYF
CDR3 DNA: TGCGCCAGCAGCCACCCTGGGGAGACCCAGTACTTC

clone size: .
V gene: TRBV7-8
D gene: TRBD1
J gene: TRBJ1-6
CDR3 protein: CASSYRTGVGNSPLHF
CDR3 DNA: TGTGCCAGCAGCTACCGGACAGGGGTCGGTAATTCACCCCTCCACTTT

clone size: few
V gene: TRBV6-2/TRBV6-3
D gene: .
J gene: TRBJ2-7
CDR3 protein: CASSGTLRTYEQYF
CDR3 DNA: TGTGCCAGCAGCGGGACACTACGAACCTACGAGCAGTACTTC

clone size: .
V gene: TRBV5-1
D gene: .
J gene: TRBJ2-7
CDR3 protein: CASRTVTAEQYF
CDR3 DNA: TGCGCCAGCAGAACGGTGACTGCCGAGCAGTACTTC